This T cell receptor beta chain came from a study of cytomegalovirus exposure and HLA in healthy donors. Clones were sequenced by immunoSEQ multiplex PCR, and TCRdb holds only the in-frame ones, with some missing. The repertoire holds roughly 49,000 clones, with 90% to 95% as singletons. Separate from the roughly 700-subject first cohort, the approximately 120-subject validation cohort was the one that the donors belonged to. CDR1 and CDR2 from the germline V gene are LNHDA and SQIVND (reference sequence). The V and J ends lost 1 base and 4 bases, in that order; junction bases with no gene match: 3. CDR3 length: 16 amino acids.

This rearrangement joins TRBV19 to TRBJ2-3; 12 bases match TRBD1. The TCR originated in a woman aged 18 to 35 in good health and CMV-seropositive. Sequenced: PBMCs. The CDR3 protein is CASSIVWDRGPDTQYF. The CDR3 region has the DNA TGTGCCAGTAGTATAGTGTGGGACAGGGGGCCAGATACGCAGTATTTT.